These T cell receptor beta chains were read from a single sample in a study of T cell changes during pregnancy in multiple sclerosis. Data came from immunoSEQ multiplex PCR; TCRdb stores just in-frame clones and leaves some out. Seen here are about 40,000 clones, around 90% observed once, and the top ten hold approximately 7.8%. Sequenced here: CD8+ T cells from peripheral blood mononuclear cells, sampled before pregnancy. Receptor source: a female donor with multiple sclerosis, enrolled in a pregnancy study. The CDR3 runs from the conserved cysteine through the conserved F or W. The D gene is left open where the match is weak. Where a row states a size, it is once, few, many or the class of an expanded clone; other rows omit it.

d_call	cdr3_length	v_call	j_call	clone_size	cdr3_nt	cdr3_aa
TRBD1	13	TRBV19	TRBJ1-1	-	TGTGCGACCGACAGGGGGCGAGGAGCTGAAGCTTTCTTT	CATDRGRGAEAFF
TRBD2	15	TRBV13	TRBJ2-5	-	TGTGCCAGCAGCTTGGGACTAGAACAGGGAGAGACCCAGTACTTC	CASSLGLEQGETQYF
-	15	TRBV19	TRBJ1-5	-	TGTGCCAGTAGTGAATCCGCAGGGTCGGGTCAGCCCCAGCATTTT	CASSESAGSGQPQHF
TRBD2	14	TRBV19	TRBJ2-7	-	TGTGCCAGTAGTATGCGGGGGAGTCCATACGAGCAGTACTTC	CASSMRGSPYEQYF
TRBD1	12	TRBV19	TRBJ1-1	-	TGTGCCAGTAGTGGGACAGGGGCTGAAGCTTTCTTT	CASSGTGAEAFF
TRBD2	17	TRBV28	TRBJ2-1	-	TGTGCCAGCAGTTGGACTAGCTCGGGGAGCTCCTACAATGAGCAGTTCTTC	CASSWTSSGSSYNEQFF
-	13	TRBV4-3	TRBJ2-7	-	TGCGCCAGCAGCCAAGATCTGGGGGCTCAGCAGTACTTC	CASSQDLGAQQYF
-	15	TRBV15	TRBJ2-7	-	TGTGCCACCAGCAGAGAGGGGCGATCCCCCTACGAGCAGTACTTC	CATSREGRSPYEQYF
TRBD2	14	TRBV6-4	TRBJ2-1	-	TGTGCCAGCAGTAACGGGAGGGACTACAATGAGCAGTTCTTC	CASSNGRDYNEQFF
TRBD1	17	TRBV29-1	TRBJ2-6	-	TGCAGCGTTGTTTTGGGACAGATTGACTCTGGGGCCAACGTCCTGACTTTC	CSVVLGQIDSGANVLTF
-	20	TRBV2	TRBJ1-4	-	TGTGCCAGCAGTGATGAGAGACAGGTAGTGACAACCGCAACTAATGAAAAACTGTTTTTT	CASSDERQVVTTATNEKLFF
-	15	TRBV27	TRBJ1-4	-	TGTGCCAGCGCAGACGGAGGGTCCCCTAATGAAAAACTGTTTTTT	CASADGGSPNEKLFF
TRBD1	15	TRBV27	TRBJ1-5	-	TGTGCCAGCAGTTTCGGGACAGGGAGCAATCAGCCCCAGCATTTT	CASSFGTGSNQPQHF
-	13	TRBV5-6	TRBJ2-7	-	TGTGCCAGCACCTACAGGAACAGCTACGAGCAGTACTTC	CASTYRNSYEQYF
-	13	TRBV28	TRBJ2-3	once	TGTGCCAGCAGTTTTCCCTCCTCAGATACGCAGTATTTT	CASSFPSSDTQYF
-	12	TRBV9	TRBJ1-1	-	TGTGCCAGCGGTGGAGGGAATACTGAAGCTTTCTTT	CASGGGNTEAFF
TRBD2	14	TRBV9	TRBJ2-7	-	TGTGCCAGCAGCGTTGGACTAGCGGACTACGAGCAGTACTTC	CASSVGLADYEQYF
TRBD1	14	TRBV5-1	TRBJ2-7	-	TGCGCCAGCAGCTCCCGGGACAGGGAATACGAGCAGTACTTC	CASSSRDREYEQYF
-	11	TRBV2	TRBJ2-1	-	TGTGCCACCCGGACACTAATCGAGCAGTTCTTC	CATRTLIEQFF
TRBD1	16	TRBV7-6	TRBJ1-2	-	TGTGCCAGCAGCGAAGATCCGGGACAGGGAGTGGATGGCTACACCTTC	CASSEDPGQGVDGYTF
-	14	TRBV28	TRBJ1-4	-	TGTGCCAGCAGTTTTGTTGAGACTAATGAAAAACTGTTTTTT	CASSFVETNEKLFF
-	16	TRBV9	TRBJ1-2	once	TGTGCCAGCAGCGTACGTCCACAGGCATTGATGGGCGGCTACACCTTC	CASSVRPQALMGGYTF
TRBD2	15	TRBV15	TRBJ2-1	-	TGTGCCACCAGCAGAGCGGCGGGAGGGGCGGATGAGCAGTTCTTC	CATSRAAGGADEQFF
-	13	TRBV19	TRBJ2-1	-	TGTGCCAGTAGTATCAATACTTACAATGAGCAGTTCTTC	CASSINTYNEQFF
-	15	TRBV18	TRBJ2-5	-	TGTGCCAGCTCACCACCTCAGAGGGCCAAAGAGACCCAGTACTTC	CASSPPQRAKETQYF
TRBD1	16	TRBV6-4	TRBJ2-1	-	TGTGCCAGCAGTGACCAGGGGACAGGGACGACGAATGAGCAGTTCTTC	CASSDQGTGTTNEQFF
-	12	TRBV29-1	TRBJ1-2	-	TGCAGCGTTGAAGGGCGGGCCGATGGCTACACCTTC	CSVEGRADGYTF
-	14	TRBV7-9	TRBJ2-1	-	TGTGCCAGCAGGGACAGTAATTCCTACAATGAGCAGTTCTTC	CASRDSNSYNEQFF
TRBD2	14	TRBV5-4	TRBJ2-7	-	TGTGCCAGCAGCCCCGGGGCGGGAGGTAGCGCGCAGTACTTC	CASSPGAGGSAQYF
-	14	TRBV27	TRBJ1-5	-	TGTGCCAGCAGTTTGGCCGGGGACAATCAGCCCCAGCATTTT	CASSLAGDNQPQHF
TRBD1	12	TRBV5-6	TRBJ1-1	-	TGTGCCAGCAGCTTAGGGGGCCTTGAAGCTTTCTTT	CASSLGGLEAFF
TRBD2	17	TRBV4-1	TRBJ2-7	-	TGCGCCAGCAGCCAAGAAGAACTCTCGGGACTAGGGTACGAGCAGTACTTC	CASSQEELSGLGYEQYF
-	15	TRBV16	TRBJ2-1	-	TGTGCCAGCAGCCAGAGGGCAGAAAGCTACAATGAGCAGTTCTTC	CASSQRAESYNEQFF
-	11	TRBV28	TRBJ2-7	-	TGTGCCAGCAGTAGCCAGGACGAGCAGTACTTC	CASSSQDEQYF
-	13	TRBV19	TRBJ2-3	-	TGTGCCAGTAGTAAGCTACTCACAGATACGCAGTATTTT	CASSKLLTDTQYF
TRBD2	16	TRBV7-8	TRBJ2-1	-	TGTGCCAGCAGCTCGACTAGCGGGAGTAGTTACAATGAGCAGTTCTTC	CASSSTSGSSYNEQFF
-	12	TRBV19	TRBJ2-1	-	TGTGCCAGTAGTTGGGGCTTAAATGAGCAGTTCTTC	CASSWGLNEQFF
-	15	TRBV27	TRBJ2-7	few	TGTGCCAGCAGTCCGGAGGTCATGAGAGGATACGAGCAGTACTTC	CASSPEVMRGYEQYF
-	15	TRBV27	TRBJ2-7	-	TGTGCCAGCAGTTTAGGGGAGCCCTCTTTCTACGAGCAGTACTTC	CASSLGEPSFYEQYF
TRBD1	15	TRBV7-9	TRBJ2-3	-	TGTGCCAGCAGCCCCCGACAGGGCTCTACAGATACGCAGTATTTT	CASSPRQGSTDTQYF
TRBD1	13	TRBV28	TRBJ2-1	-	TGTGCCAGCAGTTTACCCCTCGGACAGGTACAGTTCTTC	CASSLPLGQVQFF
TRBD1	11	TRBV6-6	TRBJ2-1	-	TGTGCCAGCAGTACTGGACAGGGTCAGTTCTTC	CASSTGQGQFF
-	13	TRBV5-1	TRBJ2-5	-	TGCGCCAGCAGGGGCAGGGAGGAAGAGACCCAGTACTTC	CASRGREEETQYF
-	12	TRBV28	TRBJ2-3	-	TGTGCCAGCTCGACAGCCACAGATACGCAGTATTTT	CASSTATDTQYF
-	14	TRBV14	TRBJ2-7	-	TGTGCCAGCAGCCAAGATGGCAGGGTAAGGGAGCAGTACTTC	CASSQDGRVREQYF
-	14	TRBV11-2	TRBJ2-7	-	TGTGCCAGCAGCTTAGACGGGGGATCCTACGAGCAGTACTTC	CASSLDGGSYEQYF
-	13	TRBV7-8	TRBJ1-2	-	TGTGCCAGCCAGAGGGATACTAACTATGGCTACACCTTC	CASQRDTNYGYTF
TRBD1	15	TRBV4-1	TRBJ2-7	-	TGCGCCAGCAGCCAGGACAGGGCTAGCTCCTACGAGCAGTACTTC	CASSQDRASSYEQYF
-	14	TRBV19	TRBJ2-1	-	TGTGCCAGTAGTCCTCGGGGAGCTAGTTCGGAGCAGTTCTTC	CASSPRGASSEQFF
TRBD1	13	TRBV19	TRBJ1-5	-	TGTGCCACAGAGGGACAGATCAATCAGCCCCAGCATTTT	CATEGQINQPQHF
-	12	TRBV29-1	TRBJ2-7	-	TGCAGCGTTGTGAGAGACAACTACGAGCAGTACTTC	CSVVRDNYEQYF